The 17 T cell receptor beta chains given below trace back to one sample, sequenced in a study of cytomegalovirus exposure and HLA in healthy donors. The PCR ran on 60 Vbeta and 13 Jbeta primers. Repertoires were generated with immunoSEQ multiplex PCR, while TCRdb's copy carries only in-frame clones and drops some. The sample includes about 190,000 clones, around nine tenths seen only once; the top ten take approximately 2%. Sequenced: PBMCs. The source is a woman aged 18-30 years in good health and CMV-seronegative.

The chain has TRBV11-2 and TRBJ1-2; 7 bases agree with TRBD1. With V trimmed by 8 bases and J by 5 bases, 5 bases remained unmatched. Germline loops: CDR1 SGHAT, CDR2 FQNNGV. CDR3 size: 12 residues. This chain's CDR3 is CASRGTVYGYTF. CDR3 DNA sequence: TGTGCCAGCCGGGGGACAGTGTATGGCTACACCTTC.

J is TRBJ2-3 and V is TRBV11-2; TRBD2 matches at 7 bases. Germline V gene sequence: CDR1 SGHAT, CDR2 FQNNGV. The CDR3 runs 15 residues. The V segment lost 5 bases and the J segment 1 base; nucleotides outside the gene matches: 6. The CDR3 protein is CASSHGAGGTDTQYF. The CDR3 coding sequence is TGTGCCAGCAGCCACGGGGCGGGAGGCACAGATACGCAGTATTTT. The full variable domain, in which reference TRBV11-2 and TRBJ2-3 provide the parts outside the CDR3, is EAGVAQSPRYKIIEKRQSVAFWCNPISGHATLYWYQQILGQGPKLLIQFQNNGVVDDSQLPKDRFSAERLKGVDSTLKIQPAKLEDSAVYLCASSHGAGGTDTQYFGPGTRLTVL.

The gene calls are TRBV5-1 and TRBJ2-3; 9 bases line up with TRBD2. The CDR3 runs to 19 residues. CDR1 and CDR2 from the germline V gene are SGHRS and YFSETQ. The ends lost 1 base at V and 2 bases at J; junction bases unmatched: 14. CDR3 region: CASSLLGTAGGRDTDTQYF. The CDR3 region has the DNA TGCGCCAGCAGCTTGTTGGGGACAGCGGGGGGTAGGGACACAGATACGCAGTATTTT.

Here the CDR3 DNA reads TGTGCCACCTCTCGGGACAGTCACACTGAAGCTTTCTTT. Translation gives CATSRDSHTEAFF. The chain employs TRBV6-1 and TRBJ1-1, with 7 bases that match TRBD1. The junction had 8 bases not matched to a gene; V was cut back by 10 bases and J by 3 bases. The CDR3 has 13 residues. In germline, CDR1 is MNHNS, CDR2 SASEGT.

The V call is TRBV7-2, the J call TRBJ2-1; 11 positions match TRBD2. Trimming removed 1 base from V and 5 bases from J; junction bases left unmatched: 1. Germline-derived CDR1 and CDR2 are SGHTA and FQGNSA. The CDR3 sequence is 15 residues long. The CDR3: CASSLGLAGHNEQFF. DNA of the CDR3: TGTGCCAGCAGCTTAGGACTAGCGGGGCACAATGAGCAGTTCTTC.

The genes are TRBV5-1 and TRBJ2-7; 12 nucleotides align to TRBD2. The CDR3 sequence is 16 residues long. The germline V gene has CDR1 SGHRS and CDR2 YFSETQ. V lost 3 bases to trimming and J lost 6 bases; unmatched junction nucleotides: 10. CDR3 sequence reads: CASSSFLAGGPGEQYF. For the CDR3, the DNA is TGCGCCAGCAGCTCTTTTCTAGCGGGAGGGCCTGGCGAGCAGTACTTC.

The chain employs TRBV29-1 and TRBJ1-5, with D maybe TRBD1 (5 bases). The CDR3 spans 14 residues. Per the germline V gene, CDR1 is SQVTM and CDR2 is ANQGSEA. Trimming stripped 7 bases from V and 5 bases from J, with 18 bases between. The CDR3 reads CSAAGRERDQPQHF. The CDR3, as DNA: TGCAGCGCCGCAGGGCGCGAACGGGATCAGCCCCAGCATTTT.

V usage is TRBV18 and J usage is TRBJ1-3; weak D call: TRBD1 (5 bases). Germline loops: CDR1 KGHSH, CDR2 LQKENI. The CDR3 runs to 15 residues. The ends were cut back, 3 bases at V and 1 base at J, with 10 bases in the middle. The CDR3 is CASSPRRGSGNTIYF. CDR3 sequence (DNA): TGTGCCAGCTCACCGAGGAGGGGATCTGGAAACACCATATATTTT. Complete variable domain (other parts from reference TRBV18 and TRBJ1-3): NAGVMQNPRHLVRRRGQEARLRCSPMKGHSHVYWYRQLPEEGLKFMVYLQKENIIDESGMPKERFSAEFPKEGPSILRIQQVVRGDSAAYFCASSPRRGSGNTIYFGEGSWLTVV.

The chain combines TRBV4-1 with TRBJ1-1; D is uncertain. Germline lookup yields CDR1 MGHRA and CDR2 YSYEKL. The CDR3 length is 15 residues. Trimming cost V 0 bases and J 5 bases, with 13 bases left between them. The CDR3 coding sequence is TGCGCCAGCAGCCAAGAGGCGGGGTTACTGACTGAAGCTTTCTTT. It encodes CASSQEAGLLTEAFF.

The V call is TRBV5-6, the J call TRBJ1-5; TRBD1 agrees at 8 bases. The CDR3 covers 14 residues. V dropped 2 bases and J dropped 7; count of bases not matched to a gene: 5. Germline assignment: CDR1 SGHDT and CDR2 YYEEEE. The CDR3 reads CASSFGQGRQPQHF. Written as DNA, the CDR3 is TGTGCCAGCAGCTTCGGACAGGGCAGGCAGCCCCAGCATTTT.

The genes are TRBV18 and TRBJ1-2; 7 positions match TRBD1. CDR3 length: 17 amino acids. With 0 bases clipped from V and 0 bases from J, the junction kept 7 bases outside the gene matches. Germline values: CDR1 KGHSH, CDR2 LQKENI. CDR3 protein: CASSPPGTVLANYGYTF. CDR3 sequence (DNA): TGTGCCAGCTCACCACCCGGGACAGTATTAGCTAACTATGGCTACACCTTC.

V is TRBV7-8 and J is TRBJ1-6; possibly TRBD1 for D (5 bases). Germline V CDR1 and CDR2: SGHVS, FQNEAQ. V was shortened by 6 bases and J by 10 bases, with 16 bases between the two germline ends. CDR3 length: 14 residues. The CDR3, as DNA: TGTGCCAGCAGTGGCGCCGGGGGAAGATCACCCCTCCACTTT. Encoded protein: CASSGAGGRSPLHF.

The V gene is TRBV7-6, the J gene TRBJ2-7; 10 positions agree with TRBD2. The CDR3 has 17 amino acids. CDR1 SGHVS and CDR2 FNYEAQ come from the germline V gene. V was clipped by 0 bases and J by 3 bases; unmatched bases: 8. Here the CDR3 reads CASSLAPGTSAGYEQYF. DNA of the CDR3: TGTGCCAGCAGCTTAGCCCCCGGGACTAGCGCCGGCTACGAGCAGTACTTC.

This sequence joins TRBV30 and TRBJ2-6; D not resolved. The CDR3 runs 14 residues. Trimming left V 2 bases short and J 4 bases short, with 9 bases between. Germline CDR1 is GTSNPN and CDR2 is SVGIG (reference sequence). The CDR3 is CAWSRGAGANVLTF. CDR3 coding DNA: TGTGCCTGGAGTCGTGGTGCGGGGGCCAACGTCCTGACTTTC.

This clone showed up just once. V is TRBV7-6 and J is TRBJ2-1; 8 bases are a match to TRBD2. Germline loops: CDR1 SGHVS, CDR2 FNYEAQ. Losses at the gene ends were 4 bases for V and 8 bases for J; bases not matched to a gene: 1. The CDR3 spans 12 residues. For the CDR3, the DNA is TGTGCCAGCAGCTGGACTAGCCATGAGCAGTTCTTC. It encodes CASSWTSHEQFF.

CDR3 loop: CASSLQGHEQYF. CDR3 nucleotides: TGTGCCAGCAGTTTACAGGGCCACGAGCAGTACTTC. The chain is built from TRBV27 and TRBJ2-7, with D maybe TRBD1 (5 bases). Trimming stripped 2 bases from V and 5 bases from J, with 7 bases between. The CDR3 extends over 12 amino acids. Germline V gives CDR1 MNHEY, CDR2 SMNVEV (reference sequence).

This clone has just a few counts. CDR3 nucleotides: TGTGCCAGCAGCGTAGGGGCTAGCGGGAGCCCTTATAGGGAGCTGTTTTTT. This codes for CASSVGASGSPYRELFF. The chain uses TRBV9 and TRBJ2-2; 10 nucleotides align to TRBD2. Germline V lookup: CDR1 SGDLS, CDR2 YYNGEE. The CDR3 runs to 17 residues. The V and J ends lost 0 bases and 9 bases, in that order; junction bases with no gene match: 11.